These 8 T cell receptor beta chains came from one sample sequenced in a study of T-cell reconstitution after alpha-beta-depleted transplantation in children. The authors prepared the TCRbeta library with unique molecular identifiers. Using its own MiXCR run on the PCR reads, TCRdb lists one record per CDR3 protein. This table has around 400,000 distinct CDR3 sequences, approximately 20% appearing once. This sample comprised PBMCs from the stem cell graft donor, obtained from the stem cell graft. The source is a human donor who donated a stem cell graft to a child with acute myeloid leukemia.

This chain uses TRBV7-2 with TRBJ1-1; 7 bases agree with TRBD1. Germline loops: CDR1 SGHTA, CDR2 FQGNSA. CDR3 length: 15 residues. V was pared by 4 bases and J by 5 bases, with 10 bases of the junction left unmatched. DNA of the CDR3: TGTGCCAGCAGCTCGCGGACAGGCGTGCGGACTGAAGCTTTCTTT. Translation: CASSSRTGVRTEAFF. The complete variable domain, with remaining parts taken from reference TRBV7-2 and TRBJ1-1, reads GAGVSQSPSNKVTEKGKDVELRCDPISGHTALYWYRQSLGQGLEFLIYFQGNSAPDKSGLPSDRFSAERTGGSVSTLTIQRTQQEDSAVYLCASSSRTGVRTEAFFGQGTRLTVV.

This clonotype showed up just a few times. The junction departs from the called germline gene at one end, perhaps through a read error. CDR3 sequence: CASSSLAGEDTQYF. The CDR3 nucleotides read TGTGCCAGCAGTTCTCTAGCGGGGGAAGACACCCAGTACTTC. The chain recombines TRBV27 with TRBJ2-5; TRBD2 matches 10 bases. In germline, CDR1 is MNHEY, CDR2 SMNVEV (reference sequence). This CDR3 has 14 residues.

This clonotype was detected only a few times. CDR3 sequence: CASSLTGQNTGELFF. The DNA of the CDR3 is TGTGCCAGCAGTTTGACAGGACAGAACACCGGGGAGCTGTTTTTT. This chain links TRBV7-2 with TRBJ2-2, with TRBD1 as a possible D gene (6 bases). Per germline, CDR1 SGHTA and CDR2 FQGNSA. The CDR3 consists of 15 residues. V lost 6 bases, J lost 1 base, and 12 bases lay in between.

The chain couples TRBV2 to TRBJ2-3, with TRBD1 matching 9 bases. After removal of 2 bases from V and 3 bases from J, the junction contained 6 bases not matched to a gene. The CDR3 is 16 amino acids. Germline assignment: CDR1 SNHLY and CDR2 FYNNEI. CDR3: CASSETVTGGTDTQYF. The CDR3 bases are TGTGCCAGCAGTGAAACTGTGACAGGGGGGACAGATACGCAGTATTTT.

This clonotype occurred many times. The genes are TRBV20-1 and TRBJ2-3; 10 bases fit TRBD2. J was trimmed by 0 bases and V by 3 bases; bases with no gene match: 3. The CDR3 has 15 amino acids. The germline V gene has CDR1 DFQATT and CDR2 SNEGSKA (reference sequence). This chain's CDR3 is CSARLSGRSTDTQYF. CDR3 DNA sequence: TGCAGTGCTAGGCTTAGCGGGAGGAGCACAGATACGCAGTATTTT.

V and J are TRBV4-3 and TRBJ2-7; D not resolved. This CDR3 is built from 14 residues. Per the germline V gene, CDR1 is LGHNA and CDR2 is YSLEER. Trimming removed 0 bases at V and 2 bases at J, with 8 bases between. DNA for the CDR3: TGCGCCAGCAGCCAAGAATTACTTGCCTACGAGCAGTACTTC. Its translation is CASSQELLAYEQYF.

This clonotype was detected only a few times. CDR3 sequence (DNA): TGTGCCAGCAGTTTGGGTAGCGGGAGACGAAATGAGCAGTTCTTC. This codes for CASSLGSGRRNEQFF. V usage is TRBV12-3 or TRBV12-4 and J usage is TRBJ2-1; 9 nucleotides align to TRBD2. The CDR3 is 15 amino acids. V shed 3 bases, J shed 7 bases, and the junction held 7 bases outside the gene matches.

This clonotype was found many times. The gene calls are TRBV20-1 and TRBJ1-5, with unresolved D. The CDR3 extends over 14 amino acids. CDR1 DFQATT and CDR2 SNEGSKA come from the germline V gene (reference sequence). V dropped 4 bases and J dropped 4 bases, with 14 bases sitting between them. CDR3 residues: CSAKQLTSNQPQHF. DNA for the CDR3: TGCAGTGCTAAACAACTGACATCGAATCAGCCCCAGCATTTT.